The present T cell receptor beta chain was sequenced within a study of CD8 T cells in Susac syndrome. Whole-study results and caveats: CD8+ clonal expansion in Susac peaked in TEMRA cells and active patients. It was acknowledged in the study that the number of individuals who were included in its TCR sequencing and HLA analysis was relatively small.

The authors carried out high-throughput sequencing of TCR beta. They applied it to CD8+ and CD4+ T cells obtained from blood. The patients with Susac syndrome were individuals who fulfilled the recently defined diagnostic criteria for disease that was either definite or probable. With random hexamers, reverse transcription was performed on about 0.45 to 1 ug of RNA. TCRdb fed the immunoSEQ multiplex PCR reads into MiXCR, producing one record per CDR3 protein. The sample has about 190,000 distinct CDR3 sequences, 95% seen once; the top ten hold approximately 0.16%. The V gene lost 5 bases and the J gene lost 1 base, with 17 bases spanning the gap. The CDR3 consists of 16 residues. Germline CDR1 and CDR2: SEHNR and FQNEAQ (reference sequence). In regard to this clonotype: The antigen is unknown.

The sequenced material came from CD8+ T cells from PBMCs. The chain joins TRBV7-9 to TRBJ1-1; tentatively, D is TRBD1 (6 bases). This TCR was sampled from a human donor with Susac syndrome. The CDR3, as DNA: TGTGCCAGCAGCCTCGTCCCGGGACACAGGAACACTGAAGCTTTCTTT. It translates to CASSLVPGHRNTEAFF.